The clone carrying this T cell receptor (beta chain) occurred many times. Its antigen is not identified. Trimming at V came to 4 bases and at J to 8 bases, leaving 8 bases not matched to a gene. The CDR3 is 14 amino acids. CDR1 SGHTA and CDR2 FQGNSA come from the germline V gene. TCRdb re-analysed the reads in MiXCR, keeping a single row per CDR3 protein. The sample consists of around 100,000 distinct CDR3 sequences, over 9.5% of them appearing once. These data are taken from a study of T cell repertoires in cytomegalovirus infection. Study overall: It can be stated that public TCR beta signatures indicated CMV infection as well as a matching HLA type.

Findings of the study overall: There were carriers of CMV plus the relevant HLA, and cumulative public TCR beta family frequency identified them.

Sequenced input: PBMCs, sequenced either directly or after in vitro stimulation (not recorded which). The chain is built from TRBV7-2 and TRBJ2-3; 8 bases map to TRBD1. This clonotype was sampled from a human donor in good health (CMV status not recorded). Some clones in this sample may be carry-over from other donors' samples. CDR3: CASSSPGQGGTQYF. The CDR3 bases are TGTGCCAGCAGCTCGCCTGGACAGGGAGGTACGCAGTATTTT.